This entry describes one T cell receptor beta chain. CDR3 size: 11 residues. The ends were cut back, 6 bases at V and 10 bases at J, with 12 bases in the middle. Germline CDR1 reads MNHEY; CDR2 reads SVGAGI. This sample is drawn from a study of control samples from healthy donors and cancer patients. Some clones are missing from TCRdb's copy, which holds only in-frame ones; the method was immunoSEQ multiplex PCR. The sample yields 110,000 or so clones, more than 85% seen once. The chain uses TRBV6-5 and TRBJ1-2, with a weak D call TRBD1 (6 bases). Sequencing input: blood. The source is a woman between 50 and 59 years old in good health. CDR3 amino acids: CASSQGQFYTF. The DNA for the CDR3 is TGTGCCAGCAGCCAAGGACAGTTCTACACCTTC.